What follows are 28 T cell receptor beta chains derived from one specimen sequenced in a study of shared clonotypes between healthy human individuals. Sequencing was performed with immunoSEQ multiplex PCR; in TCRdb, only in-frame clones are kept and a portion is missing. The data hold about 500,000 clones, with approximately 77% observed a single time. Sequencing was performed on PBMCs. Receptor source: a woman in her thirties or forties in good health. Some clones in this sample may be carry-over from other donors' samples.

The chain links TRBV30 to TRBJ1-3; TRBD1 matches at 7 bases. With V trimmed by 0 bases and J by 0 bases, 2 bases remained unmatched. The CDR3 totals 15 residues. Looked up from germline, CDR1 is GTSNPN and CDR2 is SVGIG (reference sequence). The CDR3 sequence: CAWSVGQVSGNTIYF. The CDR3, as DNA: TGTGCCTGGAGTGTAGGACAGGTCTCTGGAAACACCATATATTTT.

The chain links TRBV4-2 to TRBJ2-1; 9 nucleotides match TRBD2. Germline V lookup: CDR1 LGHNA, CDR2 YNFKEQ. The V gene end was trimmed by 1 base and the J gene end by 10 bases; junction bases not matched to a gene: 14. This CDR3 has 17 amino acids. The DNA for the CDR3 is TGTGCCAGCAGCCAAGTAGCGGGGACTAGCCCTGAGGAGGAGCAGTTCTTC. As protein: CASSQVAGTSPEEEQFF.

The rearrangement uses TRBV7-6 and TRBJ1-3; D gene unclear. Trimming pared 4 bases from V and 3 bases from J, leaving 22 bases between. The V gene's germline CDR1 is SGHVS and CDR2 FNYEAQ. The CDR3 sequence is 18 residues long. CDR3 coding DNA: TGTGCCAGCAGCTCCTCCCCCCCACGGGGAGAGGGTGGAAACACCATATATTTT. Translating gives CASSSSPPRGEGGNTIYF.

This clone was found a few times. The rearrangement links TRBV6-6 to TRBJ1-2, with D maybe TRBD1 (6 bases). V was cut by 5 bases and J by 2 bases, with 15 bases left in between. CDR3 length: 15 residues. Germline V lookup: CDR1 MNHNY, CDR2 SVGAGI (reference sequence). CDR3 loop: CASSPHEQGNYGYTF. DNA of the CDR3: TGTGCCAGCAGTCCCCATGAACAGGGCAACTATGGCTACACCTTC.

V usage is TRBV4-1 and J usage is TRBJ2-2, with a tentative D call TRBD2 (5 bases). CDR1 is MGHRA and CDR2 is YSYEKL in the germline V gene. The CDR3 extends over 18 amino acids. Trimming stripped 4 bases from V and 3 bases from J, with 21 bases between. The CDR3 region has the DNA TGCGCCAGCAGCCTCCCGGGAAGCGGCCCGAAGGACACCGGGGAGCTGTTTTTT. Amino acids: CASSLPGSGPKDTGELFF.

Notes on this clone: This is likely an artifact of a read error, given a far larger clone one base away. This rearrangement joins TRBV28 to TRBJ1-1; no clear D. CDR3 length equals 12 residues. V shed 2 bases and J shed 7 bases, with 8 bases lying between them. CDR1 and CDR2 from the germline V gene are MDHEN and SYDVKM. For the CDR3, the DNA is TGTGCCAGCAGTTTAACTGGGGTTGAAGCTTTCTTT. This encodes CASSLTGVEAFF.

The chain's CDR3 is CASSPRHRPDSPLHF. CDR3 sequence (DNA): TGTGCCAGCAGTCCTAGACACAGGCCGGATTCACCCCTCCACTTT. The chain links TRBV6-5 to TRBJ1-6, with D possibly matching TRBD1 (5 bases). The CDR3 runs to 15 residues. Germline CDR1 and CDR2: MNHEY and SVGAGI. Trimming pared 5 bases from V and 8 bases from J, leaving 16 bases between.

This rearrangement joins TRBV7-6 to TRBJ1-1; no reliable D call. The CDR3 runs 14 residues. V was clipped by 5 bases and J by 3 bases, with 13 bases between them. In germline, CDR1 is SGHVS, CDR2 FNYEAQ. The CDR3 loop reads CASSVRPVDTEAFF. The CDR3 region has the DNA TGTGCCAGCAGCGTAAGACCTGTTGACACTGAAGCTTTCTTT. The whole variable domain, remainder taken from reference TRBV7-6 and TRBJ1-1, is GAGVSQSPRYKVTKRGQDVALRCDPISGHVSLYWYRQALGQGPEFLTYFNYEAQQDKSGLPNDRFSAERPEGSISTLTIQRTEQRDSAMYRCASSVRPVDTEAFFGQGTRLTVV.

This clone was picked up a small number of times. This may come from a read error, since a much larger clone is one base off. The gene calls are TRBV27 and TRBJ2-6; D may be TRBD1 (5 bases). The germline CDR1 and CDR2 sequences are MNHEY and SMNVEV (reference sequence). The V end lost 8 bases, the J end lost 9 bases, and 14 bases lay between the germline ends. This CDR3 has 13 amino acids. The CDR3 protein is CASSYRQHNVLTF. The DNA of the CDR3 is TGTGCCAGCTCCTACAGGCAGCACAACGTCCTGACTTTC. Filled out from reference TRBV27 and TRBJ2-6, the complete variable domain reads EAQVTQNPRYLITVTGKKLTVTCSQNMNHEYMSWYRQDPGLGLRQIYYSMNVEVTDKGDVPEGYKVSRKEKRNFPLILESPSPNQTSLYFCASSYRQHNVLTFGAGSRLTVL.

The J gene is TRBJ1-4, the V gene TRBV4-1; 7 nucleotides agree with TRBD1. V dropped 2 bases and J dropped 5; count of bases not matched to a gene: 2. CDR1 is MGHRA and CDR2 is YSYEKL in the germline V gene. The length of the CDR3 is 14 residues. CDR3: CASSQQGVNEKLFF. The CDR3 DNA sequence: TGCGCCAGCAGCCAACAGGGGGTAAATGAAAAACTGTTTTTT.

The chain joins TRBV6-6 to TRBJ1-5; D not certain. The germline gives CDR1 MNHNY, CDR2 SVGAGI (reference sequence). With 0 bases removed from V and 2 bases from J, the gap between germline ends came to 8 bases. CDR3 size: 15 residues. In nucleotides, the CDR3 is TGTGCCAGCAGTTACTCCCCCGGCGGCAATCAGCCCCAGCATTTT. Encoded protein: CASSYSPGGNQPQHF.

The CDR3 region is CAISEYLPGDIQETQYF. The CDR3, as DNA: TGTGCCATCAGTGAGTACCTGCCAGGGGACATCCAAGAGACCCAGTACTTC. This chain connects TRBV10-3 to TRBJ2-5, with TRBD1 as a possible D gene (6 bases). This CDR3 region has 17 residues. Germline CDR1 ENHRY, CDR2 SYGVKD. V lost 1 base, J lost 1 base, and 16 bases lay in between.

V is TRBV7-2 and J is TRBJ1-3; possible D gene TRBD1, 6 bases. Deletions cut 5 bases from V and 8 bases from J, with 10 bases between. The CDR3 extends over 12 amino acids. Per the germline V gene, CDR1 is SGHTA and CDR2 is FQGNSA. DNA of the CDR3: TGTGCCAGCAGCCCACAGGGACACACCATATATTTT. Protein sequence: CASSPQGHTIYF.

CDR3 coding DNA: TGTGCCAGCAGCGTAGGGTGGGAGGGCCGCAATGAGCAGTTCTTC. Protein sequence: CASSVGWEGRNEQFF. The chain joins TRBV9 to TRBJ2-1, with 7 bases aligning to TRBD2. Unmatched junction bases numbered 6, after V lost 0 bases and J lost 6 bases. The CDR3 runs to 15 residues. CDR1 is SGDLS and CDR2 is YYNGEE in the germline V gene.

The chain joins TRBV29-1 to TRBJ2-3, with TRBD2 identical over 9 bases. The length of the CDR3 is 15 residues. Germline V gene data show CDR1 as SQVTM and CDR2 as ANQGSEA. V lost 3 bases to trimming and J lost 11 bases; unmatched junction nucleotides: 15. In DNA form, the CDR3 reads TGCAGCGTTGAGGAGGCTAGCGGGGCCCCGGGGGGGCAGTATTTT. Protein sequence: CSVEEASGAPGGQYF.

About this clone: This may be a read error, as it is one base from a much larger clone. This rearrangement joins TRBV11-2 to TRBJ2-7; 9 nucleotides line up with TRBD2. Germline CDR1 SGHAT, CDR2 FQNNGV. The CDR3 consists of 16 residues. CDR3 sequence reads: CASSLEASGISYEQHF. CDR3 nucleotide sequence: TGTGCCAGCAGCTTAGAGGCTAGCGGGATTTCCTACGAGCAGCACTTC.

The chain is built from TRBV18 and TRBJ2-7; TRBD1 matches 9 bases. V trimming: 6 bases; J trimming: 6 bases; junction bases outside the gene matches: 12. Germline CDR1 KGHSH, CDR2 LQKENI. CDR3 length: 15 residues. The CDR3 DNA follows: TGTGCCAGCTCCCCTAGGACAGGGGAGAGAGGCGAGCAGTACTTC. Its protein product is CASSPRTGERGEQYF.

This clone was picked up many times. V usage is TRBV28 and J usage is TRBJ2-1; 9 nucleotides match TRBD2. Looked up from germline, CDR1 is MDHEN and CDR2 is SYDVKM. The CDR3 is 18 residues long. Unmatched junction bases numbered 17, after V lost 6 bases and J lost 5 bases. The CDR3 sequence: CASSISPGAGGLHNEQFF. CDR3 in DNA: TGTGCCAGCAGCATATCCCCCGGGGCGGGAGGGTTGCACAATGAGCAGTTCTTC.

With respect to this clone: A far larger clone lies a single base away; this is likely a read error. The J gene is TRBJ1-1, the V gene TRBV30; the D is unclear. The CDR3 is 13 amino acids. Germline CDR1 GTSNPN, CDR2 SVGIG (reference sequence). The V and J ends lost 2 bases and 5 bases respectively, with 12 bases between them. The CDR3 loop is CAWSIGSGTEAFF. The CDR3 DNA reads as TGTGCCTGGAGTATAGGCAGTGGGACTGAAGCTTTCTTT. Full variable domain (missing parts from reference TRBV30 and TRBJ1-1): SQTIHQWPATLVQPVGSPLSLECTVEGTSNPNLYWYRQAAGRGLQLLFYSVGIGQISSEVPQNLSASRPQDRQFILSSKKLLLSDSGFYLCAWSIGSGTEAFFGQGTRLTVV.

The CDR3 nucleotides are TGTGCCAGCAGATTCAGCGGTTCCTACAATGAGCAGTTCTTC. Its protein product is CASRFSGSYNEQFF. The rearrangement uses TRBV6-1 and TRBJ2-1; perhaps TRBD2 as D (5 bases). The CDR3 length is 14 residues. Per germline, CDR1 MNHNS and CDR2 SASEGT. V was trimmed by 6 bases and J by 1 base, leaving 10 bases between them.

The J gene is TRBJ2-3, the V gene TRBV30; D is unclear. Trimming took off 0 bases at V and 3 bases at J, with 7 bases between the two ends. The germline V gene encodes CDR1 GTSNPN and CDR2 SVGIG (reference sequence). The CDR3 loop spans 13 amino acids. The CDR3 DNA reads TGTGCCTGGAGTGTCCCAGGAACAGATACGCAGTATTTT. It translates to CAWSVPGTDTQYF.

The rearrangement joins TRBV27 to TRBJ2-3; D possibly corresponds to TRBD2 (6 bases). Per germline, CDR1 MNHEY and CDR2 SMNVEV (reference sequence). The CDR3 sequence is 11 residues long. The V gene lost 2 bases and the J gene lost 11 bases, with 8 bases spanning the gap. Written as DNA, the CDR3 is TGTGCCAGCAGTTTAGGGGGGAGGCAGTATTTT. Encoded protein: CASSLGGRQYF.

This sequence joins TRBV18 and TRBJ2-2; 7 bases match TRBD2. The germline V gene encodes CDR1 KGHSH and CDR2 LQKENI. V shed 0 bases and J 5 bases; nucleotides not matched to a gene: 9. CDR3 length: 17 amino acids. In nucleotides, the CDR3 is TGTGCCAGCTCACCACCGTTGGTAGCGGGTACGACCGGGGAGCTGTTTTTT. Protein product: CASSPPLVAGTTGELFF.

This rearrangement joins TRBV28 to TRBJ1-5; 8 nucleotides match TRBD1. CDR1 MDHEN and CDR2 SYDVKM come from the germline V gene. V lost 4 bases and J lost 0; bases outside the gene matches: 11. The CDR3 extends over 18 amino acids. CDR3 bases: TGTGCCAGCAGTTCCCCGGACAGGGTAAGGTCTAGCAATCAGCCCCAGCATTTT. This codes for CASSSPDRVRSSNQPQHF.

A note on this clone: This may be a read error, as it is one base from a much larger clone. The CDR3 DNA reads TGTGCCAGCAGCTTCGGACTAGCGGGAGCATACGAGCAGTACTTC. This translates into CASSFGLAGAYEQYF. This sequence joins TRBV5-5 and TRBJ2-7; 13 bases line up with TRBD2. Trimming cost V 2 bases and J 4 bases; bases outside gene matches: 3. Germline values: CDR1 SGHKS, CDR2 YYEKEE (reference sequence). The CDR3 is 15 residues long.

Note on this clone: This likely came from a read error, as a far larger clone is one base away. The rearrangement uses TRBV7-9 and TRBJ2-6; D remains unclear. Germline CDR1 and CDR2: SEHNR and FQNEAQ (reference sequence). Trimming pared 11 bases from V and 4 bases from J, leaving 12 bases between. This CDR3 is 13 amino acids long. In DNA form, the CDR3 reads TGTGCCGGTGGGCATCCCGGGGCCAACGTCCTGACTTTC. It translates to CAGGHPGANVLTF.

This rearrangement joins TRBV9 to TRBJ2-4; D not certain. Germline V lookup: CDR1 SGDLS, CDR2 YYNGEE. This CDR3 spans 13 amino acids. Trimming shortened V by 4 bases and J by 5 bases, and 10 bases separated the two germline ends. CDR3 region: CASSPLGENIQYF. The CDR3, as DNA: TGTGCCAGCAGCCCCCTTGGGGAAAACATTCAGTACTTC.

CDR3 coding DNA: TGTGCCTGGAGGGGCTCCTATAATTCACCCCTCCACTTT. Residues: CAWRGSYNSPLHF. V gene TRBV30 combines with J gene TRBJ1-6; D remains unclear. The CDR3 sequence is 13 residues long. Germline V lookup: CDR1 GTSNPN, CDR2 SVGIG (reference sequence). V shed 3 bases and J shed 0 bases, with 3 bases lying between them. The complete variable domain, with remaining parts taken from reference TRBV30 and TRBJ1-6, reads SQTIHQWPATLVQPVGSPLSLECTVEGTSNPNLYWYRQAAGRGLQLLFYSVGIGQISSEVPQNLSASRPQDRQFILSSKKLLLSDSGFYLCAWRGSYNSPLHFGNGTRLTVT.